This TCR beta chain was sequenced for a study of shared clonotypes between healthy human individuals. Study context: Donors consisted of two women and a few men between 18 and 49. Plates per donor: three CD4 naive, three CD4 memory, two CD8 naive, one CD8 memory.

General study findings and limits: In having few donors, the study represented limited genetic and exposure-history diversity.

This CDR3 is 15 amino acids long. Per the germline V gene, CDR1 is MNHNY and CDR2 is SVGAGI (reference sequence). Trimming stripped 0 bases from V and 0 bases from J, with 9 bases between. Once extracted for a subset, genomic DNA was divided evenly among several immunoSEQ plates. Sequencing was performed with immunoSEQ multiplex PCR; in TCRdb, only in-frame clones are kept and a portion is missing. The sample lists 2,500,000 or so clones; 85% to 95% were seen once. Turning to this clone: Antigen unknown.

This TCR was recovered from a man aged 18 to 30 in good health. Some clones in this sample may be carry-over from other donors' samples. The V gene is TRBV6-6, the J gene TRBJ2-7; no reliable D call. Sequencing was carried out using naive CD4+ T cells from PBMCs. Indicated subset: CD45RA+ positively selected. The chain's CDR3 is CASSYSESSSYEQYF. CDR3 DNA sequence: TGTGCCAGCAGTTACTCGGAAAGCAGCTCCTACGAGCAGTACTTC.